This paragraph covers one T cell receptor beta chain sequence. This record comes from a study of blood T cell repertoires in COVID-19. Assay used: immunoSEQ multiplex PCR; TCRdb lists only in-frame clones, some missing. The sample consists of 300,000 or so clones, roughly 92% of them appearing once. Germline values: CDR1 LNHDA, CDR2 SQIVND (reference sequence). The CDR3 contains 18 residues. V lost 3 bases to trimming and J lost 0 bases, with 18 bases between them. Seattle-derived patients entered the study during active infection and were followed longitudinally. This receptor was taken from a woman in her 30s with COVID-19, enrolled during active disease. The specimen sequenced was peripheral blood. The genes are TRBV19 and TRBJ1-5; D is possibly TRBD1 (6 bases). The CDR3 region is CASSMGGARWASNQPQHF. The CDR3, as DNA: TGTGCCAGTAGTATGGGGGGGGCGCGGTGGGCTAGCAATCAGCCCCAGCATTTT. The variable domain in full, completed from reference TRBV19 and TRBJ1-5, reads DGGITQSPKYLFRKEGQNVTLSCEQNLNHDAMYWYRQDPGQGLRLIYYSQIVNDFQKGDIAEGYSVSREKKESFPLTVTSAQKNPTAFYLCASSMGGARWASNQPQHFGDGTRLSIL.